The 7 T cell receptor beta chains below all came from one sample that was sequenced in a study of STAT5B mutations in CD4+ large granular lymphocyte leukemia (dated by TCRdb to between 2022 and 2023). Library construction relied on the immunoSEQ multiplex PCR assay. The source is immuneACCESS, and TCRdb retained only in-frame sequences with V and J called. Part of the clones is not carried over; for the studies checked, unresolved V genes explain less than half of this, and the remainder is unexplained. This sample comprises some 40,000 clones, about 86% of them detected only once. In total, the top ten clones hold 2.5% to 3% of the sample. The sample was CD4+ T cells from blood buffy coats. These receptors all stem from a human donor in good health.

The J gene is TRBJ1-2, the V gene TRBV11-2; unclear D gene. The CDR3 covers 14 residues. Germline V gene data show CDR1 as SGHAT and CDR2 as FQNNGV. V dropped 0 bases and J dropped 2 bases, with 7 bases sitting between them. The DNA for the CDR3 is TGTGCCAGCAGCTTAGAATCGGGGAACTATGGCTACACCTTC. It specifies CASSLESGNYGYTF.

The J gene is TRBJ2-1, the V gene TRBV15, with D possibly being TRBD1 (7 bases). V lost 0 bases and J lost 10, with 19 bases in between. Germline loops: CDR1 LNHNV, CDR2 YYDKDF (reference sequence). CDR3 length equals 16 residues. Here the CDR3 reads CATSRDRAGGHGEQFF. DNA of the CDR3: TGTGCCACCAGCAGAGATCGGGCAGGGGGGCACGGGGAGCAGTTCTTC.

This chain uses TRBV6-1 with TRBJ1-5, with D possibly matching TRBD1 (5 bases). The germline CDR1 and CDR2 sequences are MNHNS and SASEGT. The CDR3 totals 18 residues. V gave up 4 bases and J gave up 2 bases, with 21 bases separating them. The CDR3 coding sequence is TGTGCCAGCAGTGGTAGGGGCCTACGCGGGGGTGGCAATCAGCCCCAGCATTTT. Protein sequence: CASSGRGLRGGGNQPQHF.

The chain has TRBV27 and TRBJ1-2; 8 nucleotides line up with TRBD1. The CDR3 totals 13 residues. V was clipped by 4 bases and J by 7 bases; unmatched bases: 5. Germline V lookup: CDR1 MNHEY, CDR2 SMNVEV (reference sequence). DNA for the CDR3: TGTGCCAGCAGTTCAGGACAGGGCCTTGGCTACACCTTC. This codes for CASSSGQGLGYTF.

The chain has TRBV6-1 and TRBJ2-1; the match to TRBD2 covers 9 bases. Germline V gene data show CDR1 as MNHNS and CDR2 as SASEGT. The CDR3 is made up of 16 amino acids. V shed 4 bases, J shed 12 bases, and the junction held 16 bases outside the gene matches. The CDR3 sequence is CASSVNGLAIVHGQFF. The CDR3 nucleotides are TGTGCCAGCAGTGTGAACGGACTAGCGATAGTTCATGGGCAGTTCTTC.

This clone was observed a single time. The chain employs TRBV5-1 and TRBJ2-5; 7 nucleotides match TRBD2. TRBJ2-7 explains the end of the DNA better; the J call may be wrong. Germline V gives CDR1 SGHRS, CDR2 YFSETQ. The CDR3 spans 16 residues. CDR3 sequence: CASSALADLYSYEQYF. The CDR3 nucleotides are TGCGCCAGCAGCGCCCTAGCGGATCTTTACTCCTACGAGCAGTACTTC.

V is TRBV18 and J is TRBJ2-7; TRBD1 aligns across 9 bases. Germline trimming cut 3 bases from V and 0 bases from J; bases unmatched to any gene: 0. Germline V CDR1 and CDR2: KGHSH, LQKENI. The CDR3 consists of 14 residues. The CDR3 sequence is CASSPGQGSYEQYF. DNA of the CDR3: TGTGCCAGCTCACCGGGACAGGGCTCCTACGAGCAGTACTTC.